This T cell receptor (beta chain) was obtained from a study of blood T cell repertoires in COVID-19. Only in-frame clones appear in the TCRdb table, and some are missing; sequencing was by immunoSEQ multiplex PCR. The sample contains approximately 110,000 clones, approximately 92% of which appear only once. This CDR3 contains 12 residues. V lost 1 base to trimming and J lost 10 bases, with 9 bases between them. CDR1 and CDR2 from the germline V gene are SGHDT and YYEEEE. The chain recombines TRBV5-6 with TRBJ2-1; unclear D gene. Sequences were obtained from peripheral blood. The receptor was isolated from an elderly woman with acute or convalescent COVID-19. CDR3: CASSLFGFEQFF. The CDR3 region has the DNA TGTGCCAGCAGCTTGTTCGGTTTCGAGCAGTTCTTC.